This TCR beta chain was identified in a study of cytomegalovirus exposure and HLA in healthy donors. Overall study context: Of the donors genotyped, several hundred in all, about 76% fell in the Caucasian-associated ancestry cluster.

PCR primers comprised 60 Vbeta and 13 Jbeta primers. Data came from immunoSEQ multiplex PCR; TCRdb stores just in-frame clones and leaves some out. The sample consists of fewer than 150,000 clones, roughly 80% of them appearing once. This clonotype was sampled from a man between 40 and 49 years old in good health and CMV-seropositive. The specimen was PBMCs.

The CDR3 sequence is CASSLTTGTDTQYF. DNA of the CDR3: TGTGCCAGCAGCTTGACGACAGGCACAGATACGCAGTATTTT. V usage is TRBV7-8 and J usage is TRBJ2-3; D may be TRBD1 (5 bases). The CDR3 length is 14 residues. Trimming left V 3 bases short and J 1 base short, with 8 bases between. In germline, CDR1 is SGHVS, CDR2 FQNEAQ.